The clone carrying this T cell receptor (beta chain) has a single count. The source of the sample is a study of blood T cell repertoires in COVID-19. On the study more broadly: COVID-19 samples collected from the United States, Italy and Spain covered acute and convalescent phases.

Per the original data handling: Scientists estimated how many nucleated cells there were by amplifying reference gene primers. Clones were read by immunoSEQ multiplex PCR, and TCRdb kept only the in-frame ones, dropping some. The V and J calls and the clone size are those of that table, but D and trimming were determined from the DNA. Of 200,000 to 300,000 clones in the sample, 75% to 85% were seen once. Input material: peripheral blood. The TCR sequence derives from a man aged 35 to 55 who had recovered from COVID-19.

The CDR3 region has the DNA TGTGCCAGCAGCCGGGGGGGAGGAGGGACCCCCCCTTTCGATGAGCAGTTCTTC. It yields the protein CASSRGGGGTPPFDEQFF. The chain uses TRBV5-4 and TRBJ2-1; 8 nucleotides align to TRBD2. J gave up 8 bases and V 4 bases, and 20 bases lay outside the gene matches. CDR3 size: 18 residues. The germline V gene encodes CDR1 SGHNT and CDR2 YYREEE (reference sequence).